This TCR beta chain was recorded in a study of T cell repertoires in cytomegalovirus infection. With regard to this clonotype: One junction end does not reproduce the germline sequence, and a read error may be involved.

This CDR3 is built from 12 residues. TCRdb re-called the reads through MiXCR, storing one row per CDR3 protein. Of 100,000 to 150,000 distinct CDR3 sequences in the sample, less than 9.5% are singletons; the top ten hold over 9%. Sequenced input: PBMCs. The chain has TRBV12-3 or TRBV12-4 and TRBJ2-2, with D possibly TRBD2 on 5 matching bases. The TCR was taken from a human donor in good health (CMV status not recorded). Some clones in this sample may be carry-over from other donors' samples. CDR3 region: CASGPGSGEPFF. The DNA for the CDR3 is TGTGCCAGCGGGCCGGGGTCCGGGGAGCCGTTTTTT.